The T cell receptor (beta chain) described here comes from a study of CD8 T cells in Susac syndrome. Study-wide context: Patients with Susac syndrome were therapy-naive, on corticosteroids, or on intravenous immunoglobulin alone at blood draw.

Germline CDR1 DFQATT, CDR2 SNEGSKA (reference sequence). The CDR3 contains 18 residues. Germline trimming cut 0 bases from V and 4 bases from J; bases unmatched to any gene: 12. Random hexamers were used to reverse transcribe the RNA input (roughly 0.5 to 1 ug). TCRdb independently ran MiXCR on the immunoSEQ multiplex PCR reads; one entry per CDR3 protein. Of about 83,000 distinct CDR3 sequences listed, about 95% are singletons. Blood CD8+ and CD4+ T cells underwent high-throughput TCR beta sequencing. Negative isolation was used for CD8+ and CD4+ T cells, and FACS enrichment was applied to TEMRA cells.

The sample consisted of CD8+ T cells from PBMCs. The sequence was collected from a human donor with Susac syndrome. This chain joins TRBV20-1 and TRBJ1-5, with TRBD1 matching 10 bases. The DNA for the CDR3 is TGCAGTGCTAGAGAGAGATATACCGGGACAGGGGTAAATCAGCCCCAGCATTTT. This sequence encodes CSARERYTGTGVNQPQHF.